This T cell receptor (beta chain) is drawn from a study of identical twins. Findings of the study overall: There were fewer insertions in abundant cord blood beta clonotypes, but memory repertoires showed no such pattern. When twins shared out-of-frame alpha sequences, those sequences had excess low generation probability.

The CDR3 covers 17 residues. Germline CDR1 is MNHNS and CDR2 is SASEGT. The V gene lost 5 bases and the J gene lost 2 bases, with 16 bases spanning the gap. MiXCR, applied by TCRdb to the 5' RACE reads, yields one record per CDR3 protein. The sample yields 200,000 to 300,000 distinct CDR3 sequences, 6% to 8% seen once. Ten or more counts support this clonotype. The antigen is unknown. This same sample was also part of a study on yellow fever vaccine responses in identical twins.

This chain joins TRBV6-1 and TRBJ2-6; no definite D call. The specimen sequenced was CD8+ T cells sorted from blood. This clonotype originated in a woman between 18 and 29 years old in good health. CDR3 loop: CASSQIVETTGANVLTF. Written as DNA, the CDR3 is TGTGCCAGCAGTCAGATAGTCGAGACCACTGGGGCCAACGTCCTGACTTTC.